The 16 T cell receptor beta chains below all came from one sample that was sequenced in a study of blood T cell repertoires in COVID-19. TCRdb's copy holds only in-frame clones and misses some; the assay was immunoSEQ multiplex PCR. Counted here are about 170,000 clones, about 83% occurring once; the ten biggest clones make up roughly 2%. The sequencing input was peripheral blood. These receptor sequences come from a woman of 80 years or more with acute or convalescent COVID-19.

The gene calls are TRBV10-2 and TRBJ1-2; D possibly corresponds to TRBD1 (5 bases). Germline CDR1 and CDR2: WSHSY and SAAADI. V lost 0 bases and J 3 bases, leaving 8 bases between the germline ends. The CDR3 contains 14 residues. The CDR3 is CASSESRQYYGYTF. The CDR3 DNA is TGCGCCAGCAGTGAGTCGAGACAGTACTATGGCTACACCTTC.

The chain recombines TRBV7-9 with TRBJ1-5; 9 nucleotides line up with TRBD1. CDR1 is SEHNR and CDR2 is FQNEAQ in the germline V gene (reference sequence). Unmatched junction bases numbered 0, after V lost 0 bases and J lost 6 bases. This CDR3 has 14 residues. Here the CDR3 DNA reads TGTGCCAGCAGCTTAGCACAGGGGGCTCAGCCCCAGCATTTT. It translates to CASSLAQGAQPQHF.

The CDR3 DNA reads TGTGCCAGCAGCTTGGCCTTCGGCAGGGCGGGATATTACACTGAAGCTTTCTTT. Its translation is CASSLAFGRAGYYTEAFF. The chain has TRBV5-8 and TRBJ1-1; possibly TRBD1 for D (5 bases). Trimming pared 0 bases from V and 3 bases from J, leaving 21 bases between. Germline CDR1 SGHTS, CDR2 YDEGEE. The CDR3 runs 18 residues.

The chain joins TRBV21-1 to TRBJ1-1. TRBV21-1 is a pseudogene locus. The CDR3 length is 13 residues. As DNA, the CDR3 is TGTGCCAGCAGCATCGCGGGGGGCACTGAAGCTTTCTTT. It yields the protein CASSIAGGTEAFF.

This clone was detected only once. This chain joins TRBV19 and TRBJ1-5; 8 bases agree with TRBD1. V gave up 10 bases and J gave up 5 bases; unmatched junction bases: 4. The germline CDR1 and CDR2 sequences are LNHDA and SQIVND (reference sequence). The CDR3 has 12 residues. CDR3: CATRQGYQPQHF. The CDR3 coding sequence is TGTGCCACCAGACAGGGGTATCAGCCCCAGCATTTT.

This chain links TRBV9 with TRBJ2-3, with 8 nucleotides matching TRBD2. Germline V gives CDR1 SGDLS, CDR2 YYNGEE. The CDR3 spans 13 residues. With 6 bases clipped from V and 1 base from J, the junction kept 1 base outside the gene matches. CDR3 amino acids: CASTGGGTDTQYF. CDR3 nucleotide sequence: TGTGCCAGCACCGGGGGGGGCACAGATACGCAGTATTTT.

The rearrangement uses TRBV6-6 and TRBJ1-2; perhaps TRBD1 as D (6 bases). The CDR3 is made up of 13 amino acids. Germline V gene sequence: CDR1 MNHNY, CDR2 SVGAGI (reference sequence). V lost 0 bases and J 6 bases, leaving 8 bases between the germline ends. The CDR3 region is CASSYSGADGYTF. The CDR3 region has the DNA TGTGCCAGCAGTTACTCGGGGGCGGATGGCTACACCTTC.

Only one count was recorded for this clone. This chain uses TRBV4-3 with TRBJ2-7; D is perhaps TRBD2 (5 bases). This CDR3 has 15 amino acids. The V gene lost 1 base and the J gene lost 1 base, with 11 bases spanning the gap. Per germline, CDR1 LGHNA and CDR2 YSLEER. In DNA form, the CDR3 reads TGCGCCAGCAGCCAAGTGTGGGAGTCGTCCTACGAGCAGTACTTC. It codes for CASSQVWESSYEQYF.

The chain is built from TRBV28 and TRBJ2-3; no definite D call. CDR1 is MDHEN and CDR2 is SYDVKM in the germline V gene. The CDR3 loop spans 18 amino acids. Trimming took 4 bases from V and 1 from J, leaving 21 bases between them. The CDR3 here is CASSSLARLSLRTDTQYF. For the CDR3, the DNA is TGTGCCAGCAGTTCCCTCGCCCGACTGTCACTGCGCACAGATACGCAGTATTTT.

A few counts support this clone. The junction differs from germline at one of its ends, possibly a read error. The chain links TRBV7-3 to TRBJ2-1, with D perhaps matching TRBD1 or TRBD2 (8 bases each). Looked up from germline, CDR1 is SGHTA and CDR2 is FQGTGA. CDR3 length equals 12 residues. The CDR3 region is CASSLAGQAPVF. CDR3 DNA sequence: TGTGCCAGCAGTTTAGCGGGACAGGCCCCTGTCTTC.

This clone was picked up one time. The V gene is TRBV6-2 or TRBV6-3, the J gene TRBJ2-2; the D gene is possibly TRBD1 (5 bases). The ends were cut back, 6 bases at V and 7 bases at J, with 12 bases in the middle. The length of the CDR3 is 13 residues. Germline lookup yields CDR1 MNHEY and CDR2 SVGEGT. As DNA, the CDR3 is TGTGCCAGCAGCCTCGAAGGGGTCGGGGAGCTGTTTTTT. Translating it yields CASSLEGVGELFF.

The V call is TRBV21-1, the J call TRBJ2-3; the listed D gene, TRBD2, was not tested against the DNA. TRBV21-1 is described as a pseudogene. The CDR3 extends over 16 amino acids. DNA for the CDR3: TGTGCCAGCAGCAAAGTTGCGGGGGAGATCACAGATACGCAGTATTTT. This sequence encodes CASSKVAGEITDTQYF.

The CDR3 here is CASSLTAYEQYF. As DNA, the CDR3 is TGTGCCAGCAGCTTGACAGCCTACGAGCAGTACTTC. The V call is TRBV5-6, the J call TRBJ2-7; no definite D call. V dropped 1 base and J dropped 2 bases, with 4 bases sitting between them. CDR1 is SGHDT and CDR2 is YYEEEE in the germline V gene. The length of the CDR3 is 12 residues.

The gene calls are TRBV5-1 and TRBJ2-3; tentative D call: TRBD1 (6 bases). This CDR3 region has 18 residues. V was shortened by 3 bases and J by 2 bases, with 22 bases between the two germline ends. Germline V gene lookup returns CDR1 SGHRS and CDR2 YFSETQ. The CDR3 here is CASSSGISRDTYTDTQYF. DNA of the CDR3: TGCGCCAGCAGCTCGGGAATCAGTCGGGACACATACACAGATACGCAGTATTTT. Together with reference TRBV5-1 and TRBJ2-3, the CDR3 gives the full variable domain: KAGVTQTPRYLIKTRGQQVTLSCSPISGHRSVSWYQQTPGQGLQFLFEYFSETQRNKGNFPGRFSGRQFSNSRSEMNVSTLELGDSALYLCASSSGISRDTYTDTQYFGPGTRLTVL.

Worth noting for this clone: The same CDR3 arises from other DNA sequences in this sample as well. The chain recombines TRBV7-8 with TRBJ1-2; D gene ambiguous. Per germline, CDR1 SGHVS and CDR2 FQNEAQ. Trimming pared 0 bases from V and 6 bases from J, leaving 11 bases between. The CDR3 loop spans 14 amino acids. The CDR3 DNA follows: TGTGCCAGCAGCTTAGCGGGCAGGTTTGATGGCTACACCTTC. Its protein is CASSLAGRFDGYTF.

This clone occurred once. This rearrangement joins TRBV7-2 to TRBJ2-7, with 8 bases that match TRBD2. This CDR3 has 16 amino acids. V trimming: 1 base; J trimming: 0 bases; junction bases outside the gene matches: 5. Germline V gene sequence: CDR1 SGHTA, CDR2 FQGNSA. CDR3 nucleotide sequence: TGTGCCAGCAGCTTAGGAGGCGGGGGGAGCTCCTACGAGCAGTACTTC. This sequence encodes CASSLGGGGSSYEQYF.